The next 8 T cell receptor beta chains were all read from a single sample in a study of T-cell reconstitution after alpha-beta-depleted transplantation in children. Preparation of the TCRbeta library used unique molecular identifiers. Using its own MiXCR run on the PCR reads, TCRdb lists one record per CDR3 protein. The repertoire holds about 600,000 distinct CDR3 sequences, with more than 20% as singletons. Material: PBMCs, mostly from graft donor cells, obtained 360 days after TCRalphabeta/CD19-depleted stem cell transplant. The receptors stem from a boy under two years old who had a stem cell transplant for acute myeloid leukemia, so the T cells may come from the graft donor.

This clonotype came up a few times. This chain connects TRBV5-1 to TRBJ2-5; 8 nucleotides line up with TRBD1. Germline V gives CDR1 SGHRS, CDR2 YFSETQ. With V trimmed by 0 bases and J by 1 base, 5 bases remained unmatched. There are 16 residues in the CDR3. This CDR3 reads CASSLALGQGQETQYF. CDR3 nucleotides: TGCGCCAGCAGCTTGGCTCTCGGACAGGGCCAAGAGACCCAGTACTTC.

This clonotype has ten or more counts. CDR3 bases: TGCAGCGTTTCCTCGCTAGAAGAGGGGGAGCTGTTTTTT. It translates to CSVSSLEEGELFF. The genes are TRBV29-1 and TRBJ2-2; D is ambiguous. Deletions cut 5 bases from V and 8 bases from J, with 15 bases between. The CDR3 runs 13 residues. Germline CDR1 SQVTM, CDR2 ANQGSEA.

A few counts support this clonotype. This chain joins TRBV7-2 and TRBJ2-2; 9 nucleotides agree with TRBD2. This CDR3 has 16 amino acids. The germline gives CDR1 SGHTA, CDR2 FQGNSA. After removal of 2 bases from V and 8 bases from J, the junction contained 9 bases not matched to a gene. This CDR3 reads CASSLWGLAGSGELFF. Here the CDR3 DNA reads TGTGCCAGCAGCTTATGGGGGCTAGCGGGGTCGGGGGAGCTGTTTTTT.

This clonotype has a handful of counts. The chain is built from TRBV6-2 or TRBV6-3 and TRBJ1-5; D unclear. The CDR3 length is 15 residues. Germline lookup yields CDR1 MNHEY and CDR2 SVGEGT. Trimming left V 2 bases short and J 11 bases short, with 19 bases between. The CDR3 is CASSYPDPVVEAQHF. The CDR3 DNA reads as TGTGCCAGCAGTTACCCCGATCCGGTAGTGGAAGCCCAGCATTTT.

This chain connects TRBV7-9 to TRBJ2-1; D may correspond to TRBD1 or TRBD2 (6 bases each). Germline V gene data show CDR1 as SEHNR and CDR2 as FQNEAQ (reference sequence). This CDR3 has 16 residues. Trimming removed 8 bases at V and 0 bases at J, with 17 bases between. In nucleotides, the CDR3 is TGTGCCAGCTGGCCTAGTGGAGGGGGCTCCTACAATGAGCAGTTCTTC. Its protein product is CASWPSGGGSYNEQFF.

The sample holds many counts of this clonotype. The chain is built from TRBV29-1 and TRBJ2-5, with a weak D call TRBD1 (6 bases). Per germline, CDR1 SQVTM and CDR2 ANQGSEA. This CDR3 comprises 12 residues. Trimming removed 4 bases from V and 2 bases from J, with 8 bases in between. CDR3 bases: TGCAGCGTTGGGACAGAACAAGAGACCCAGTACTTC. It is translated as CSVGTEQETQYF.

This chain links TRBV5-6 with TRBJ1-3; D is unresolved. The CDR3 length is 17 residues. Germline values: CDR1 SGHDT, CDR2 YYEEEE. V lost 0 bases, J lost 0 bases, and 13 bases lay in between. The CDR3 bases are TGTGCCAGCAGCTTGGAAACCGCTCCCCGCTCTGGAAACACCATATATTTT. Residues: CASSLETAPRSGNTIYF. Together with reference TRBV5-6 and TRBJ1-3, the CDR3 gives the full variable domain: DAGVTQSPTHLIKTRGQQVTLRCSPKSGHDTVSWYQQALGQGPQFIFQYYEEEERQRGNFPDRFSGHQFPNYSSELNVNALLLGDSALYLCASSLETAPRSGNTIYFGEGSWLTVV.

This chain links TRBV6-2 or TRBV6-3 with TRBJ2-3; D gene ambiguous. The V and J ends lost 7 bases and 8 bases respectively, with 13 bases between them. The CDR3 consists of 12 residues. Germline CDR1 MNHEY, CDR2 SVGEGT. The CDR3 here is CASTQGPGTQYF. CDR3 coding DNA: TGTGCCAGCACCCAAGGGCCAGGTACGCAGTATTTT.